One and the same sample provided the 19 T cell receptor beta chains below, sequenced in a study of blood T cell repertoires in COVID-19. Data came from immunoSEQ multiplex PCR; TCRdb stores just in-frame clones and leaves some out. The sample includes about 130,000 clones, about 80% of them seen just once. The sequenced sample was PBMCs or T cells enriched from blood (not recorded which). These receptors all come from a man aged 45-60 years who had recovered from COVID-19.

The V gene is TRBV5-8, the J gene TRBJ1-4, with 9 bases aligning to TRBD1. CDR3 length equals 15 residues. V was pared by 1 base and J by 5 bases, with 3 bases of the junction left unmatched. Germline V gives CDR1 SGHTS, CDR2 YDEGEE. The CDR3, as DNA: TGTGCCAGCAGCTTGCTCGGGACAGGGAATGAAAAACTGTTTTTT. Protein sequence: CASSLLGTGNEKLFF.

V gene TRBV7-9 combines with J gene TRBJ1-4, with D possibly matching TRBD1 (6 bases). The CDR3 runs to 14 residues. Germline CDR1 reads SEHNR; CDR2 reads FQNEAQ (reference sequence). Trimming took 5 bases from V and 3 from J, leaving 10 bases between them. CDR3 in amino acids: CASSVQGSNEKLFF. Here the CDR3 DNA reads TGTGCCAGCAGCGTACAGGGCTCTAATGAAAAACTGTTTTTT.

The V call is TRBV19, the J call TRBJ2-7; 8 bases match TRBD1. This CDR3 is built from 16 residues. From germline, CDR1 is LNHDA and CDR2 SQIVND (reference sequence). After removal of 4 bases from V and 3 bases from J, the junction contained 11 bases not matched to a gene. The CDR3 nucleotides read TGTGCCAGTAGTAGACCTCCCGGGACAGGCCACTACGAGCAGTACTTC. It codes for CASSRPPGTGHYEQYF.

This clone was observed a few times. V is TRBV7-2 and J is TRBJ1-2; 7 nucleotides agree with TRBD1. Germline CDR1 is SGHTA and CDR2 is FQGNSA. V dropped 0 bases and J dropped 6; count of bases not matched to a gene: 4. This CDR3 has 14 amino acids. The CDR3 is CASSLAGGANGYTF. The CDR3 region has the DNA TGTGCCAGCAGCTTAGCAGGGGGCGCGAATGGCTACACCTTC.

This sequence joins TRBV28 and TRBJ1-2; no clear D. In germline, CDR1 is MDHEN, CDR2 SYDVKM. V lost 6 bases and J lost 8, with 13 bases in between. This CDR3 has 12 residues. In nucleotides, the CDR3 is TGTGCCAGCAGGACTGCTGATCGAGGCTACACCTTC. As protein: CASRTADRGYTF.

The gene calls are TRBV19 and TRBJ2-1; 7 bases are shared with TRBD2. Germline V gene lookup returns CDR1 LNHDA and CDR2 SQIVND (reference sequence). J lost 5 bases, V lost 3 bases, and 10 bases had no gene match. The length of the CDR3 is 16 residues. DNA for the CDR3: TGTGCCAGTAGTATTAGCGCCGGGGGGTTTAACAATGAGCAGTTCTTC. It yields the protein CASSISAGGFNNEQFF.

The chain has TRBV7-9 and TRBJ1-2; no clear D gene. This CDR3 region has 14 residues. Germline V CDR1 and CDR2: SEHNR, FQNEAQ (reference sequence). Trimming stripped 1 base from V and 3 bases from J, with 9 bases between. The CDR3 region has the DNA TGTGCCAGCAGCTTAGGTTTGGCGGACTATGGCTACACCTTC. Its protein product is CASSLGLADYGYTF.

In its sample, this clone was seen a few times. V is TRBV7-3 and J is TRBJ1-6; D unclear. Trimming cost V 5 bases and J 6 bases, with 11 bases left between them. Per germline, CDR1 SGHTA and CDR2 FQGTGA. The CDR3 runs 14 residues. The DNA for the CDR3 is TGTGCCAGCAGCCTCCTTAGCAGTAATTCACCCCTCCACTTT. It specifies CASSLLSSNSPLHF.

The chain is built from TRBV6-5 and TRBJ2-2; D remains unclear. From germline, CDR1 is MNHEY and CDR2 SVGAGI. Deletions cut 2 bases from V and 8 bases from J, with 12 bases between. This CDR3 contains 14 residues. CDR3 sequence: CASSYGPNPGELFF. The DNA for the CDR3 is TGTGCCAGCAGTTACGGGCCGAACCCTGGGGAGCTGTTTTTT.

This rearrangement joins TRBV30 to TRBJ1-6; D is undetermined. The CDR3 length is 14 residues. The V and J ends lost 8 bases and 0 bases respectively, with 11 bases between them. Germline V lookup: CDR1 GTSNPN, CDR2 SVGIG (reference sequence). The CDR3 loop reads CALGPSSYNSPLHF. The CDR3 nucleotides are TGTGCCCTGGGCCCAAGCTCCTATAATTCACCCCTCCACTTT.

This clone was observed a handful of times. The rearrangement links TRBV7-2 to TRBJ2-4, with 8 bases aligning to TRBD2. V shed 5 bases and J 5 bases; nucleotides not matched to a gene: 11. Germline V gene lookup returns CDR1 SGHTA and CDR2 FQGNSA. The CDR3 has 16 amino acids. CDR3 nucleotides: TGTGCCAGCAGCAGAGGGAGCGGGGGCACGCAAAACATTCAGTACTTC. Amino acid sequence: CASSRGSGGTQNIQYF. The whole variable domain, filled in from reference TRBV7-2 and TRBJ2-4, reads GAGVSQSPSNKVTEKGKDVELRCDPISGHTALYWYRQSLGQGLEFLIYFQGNSAPDKSGLPSDRFSAERTGGSVSTLTIQRTQQEDSAVYLCASSRGSGGTQNIQYFGAGTRLSVL.

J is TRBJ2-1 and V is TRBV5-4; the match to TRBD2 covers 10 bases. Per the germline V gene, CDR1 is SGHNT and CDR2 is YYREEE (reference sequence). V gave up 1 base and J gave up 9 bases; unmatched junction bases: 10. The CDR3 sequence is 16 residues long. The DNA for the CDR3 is TGTGCCAGCAGCTTGAGTAGCGGGGGGCCGTTTGGTGAGCAGTTCTTC. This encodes CASSLSSGGPFGEQFF.

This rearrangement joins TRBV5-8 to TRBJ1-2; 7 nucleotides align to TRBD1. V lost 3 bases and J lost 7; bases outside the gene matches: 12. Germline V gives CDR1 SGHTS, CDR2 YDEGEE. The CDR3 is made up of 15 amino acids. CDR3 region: CASSWIRDSGFGYTF. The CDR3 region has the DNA TGTGCCAGCAGCTGGATCCGGGACAGTGGTTTTGGCTACACCTTC.

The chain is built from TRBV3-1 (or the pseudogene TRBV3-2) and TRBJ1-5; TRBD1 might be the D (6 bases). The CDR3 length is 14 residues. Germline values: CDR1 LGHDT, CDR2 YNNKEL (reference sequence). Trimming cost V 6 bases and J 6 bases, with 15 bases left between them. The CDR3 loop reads CASSPTGFGQPQHF. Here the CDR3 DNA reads TGTGCCAGCAGTCCCACAGGGTTCGGTCAGCCCCAGCATTTT.

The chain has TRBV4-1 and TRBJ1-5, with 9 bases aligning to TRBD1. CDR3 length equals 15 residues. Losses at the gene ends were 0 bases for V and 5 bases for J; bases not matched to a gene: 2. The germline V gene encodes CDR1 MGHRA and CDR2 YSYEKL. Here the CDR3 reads CASSQETGGDQPQHF. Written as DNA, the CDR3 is TGCGCCAGCAGCCAAGAAACAGGGGGCGATCAGCCCCAGCATTTT.

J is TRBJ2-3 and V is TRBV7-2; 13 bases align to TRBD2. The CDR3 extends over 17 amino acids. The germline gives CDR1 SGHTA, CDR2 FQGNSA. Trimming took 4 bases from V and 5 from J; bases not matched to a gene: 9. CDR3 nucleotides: TGTGCCAGCAGCTCCTCGGTACTAGCGGGGGGGAAAGATACGCAGTATTTT. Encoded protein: CASSSSVLAGGKDTQYF.

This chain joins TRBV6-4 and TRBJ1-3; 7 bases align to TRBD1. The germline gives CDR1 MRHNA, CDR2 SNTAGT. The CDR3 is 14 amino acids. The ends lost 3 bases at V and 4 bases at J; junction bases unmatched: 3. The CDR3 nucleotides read TGTGCCAGCAGTGAAGGGACAGACGGAAACACCATATATTTT. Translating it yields CASSEGTDGNTIYF.

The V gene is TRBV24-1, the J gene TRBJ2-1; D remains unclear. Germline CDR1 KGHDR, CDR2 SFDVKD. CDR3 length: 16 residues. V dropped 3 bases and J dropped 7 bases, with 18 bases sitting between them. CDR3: CATSDLAGSLRNEQFF. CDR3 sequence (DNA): TGTGCCACCAGTGATCTGGCTGGTAGCCTTCGGAATGAGCAGTTCTTC.

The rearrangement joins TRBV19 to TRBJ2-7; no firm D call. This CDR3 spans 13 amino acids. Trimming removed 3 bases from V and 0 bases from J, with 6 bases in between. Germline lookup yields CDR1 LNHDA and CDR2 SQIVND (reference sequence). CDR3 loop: CASSISFSYEQYF. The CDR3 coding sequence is TGTGCCAGTAGTATTAGTTTCTCCTACGAGCAGTACTTC.